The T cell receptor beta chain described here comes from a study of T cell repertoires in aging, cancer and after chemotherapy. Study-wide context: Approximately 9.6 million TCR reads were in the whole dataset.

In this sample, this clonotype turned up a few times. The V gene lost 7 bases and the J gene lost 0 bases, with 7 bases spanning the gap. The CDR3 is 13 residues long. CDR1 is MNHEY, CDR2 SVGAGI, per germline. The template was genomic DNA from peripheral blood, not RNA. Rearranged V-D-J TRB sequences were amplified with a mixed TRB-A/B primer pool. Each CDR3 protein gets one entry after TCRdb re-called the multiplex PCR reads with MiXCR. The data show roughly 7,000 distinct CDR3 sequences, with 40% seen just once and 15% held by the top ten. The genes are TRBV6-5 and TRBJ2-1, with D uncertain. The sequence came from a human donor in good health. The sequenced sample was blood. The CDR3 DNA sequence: TGTGCCAGCACTCTACTCTCCTACAATGAGCAGTTCTTC. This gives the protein CASTLLSYNEQFF.